This T cell receptor (beta chain) appears in the sequencing data of a study of blood T cell repertoires in COVID-19. Study-level background: Nucleic acid was either cDNA or gDNA, and it came from T cells, B-cell-depleted T cells, or PBMCs.

Germline V gives CDR1 SGHRS, CDR2 YFSETQ. The CDR3 extends over 15 amino acids. Trimming stripped 0 bases from V and 0 bases from J, with 10 bases between. Libraries were prepared by immunoSEQ multiplex PCR; TCRdb keeps only in-frame clonotypes and omits some of them. The sample holds about 350,000 clones; roughly nine tenths are singletons and the top ten take under 1.3%. Source material: PBMCs or T cells enriched from blood (not recorded which). The TCR was taken from a woman between 25 and 40 years old who had recovered from COVID-19. The chain uses TRBV5-1 and TRBJ2-7; TRBD1 is a possible D gene (5 bases). The CDR3 is CASSLEQDVSYEQYF. The CDR3 nucleotides read TGCGCCAGCAGCTTGGAACAGGACGTCTCCTACGAGCAGTACTTC.